This T cell receptor beta chain emerged from a study of blood T cell repertoires in COVID-19. The V gene's germline CDR1 is SGHRS and CDR2 YFSETQ. The V gene lost 6 bases and the J gene lost 0 bases, with 10 bases spanning the gap. The CDR3 loop spans 14 amino acids. The protocol was immunoSEQ multiplex PCR, while the TCRdb copy is restricted to in-frame clones and leaves out a portion. This table has some 50,000 clones, around four fifths appearing once. The V gene is TRBV5-1, the J gene TRBJ1-5; no reliable D call. The sequencing input was peripheral blood. This TCR came from a man aged 45-65 years with acute or convalescent COVID-19. CDR3 sequence: CASIYLYSNQPQHF. Here the CDR3 DNA reads TGCGCCAGCATCTACCTCTATAGCAATCAGCCCCAGCATTTT.